This T cell receptor (beta chain) is drawn from a study of T cell changes during pregnancy in multiple sclerosis. CDR1 is SGDLS, CDR2 YYNGEE, per germline. CDR3 length: 16 amino acids. The J segment lost 4 bases and the V segment lost 0 bases, leaving 7 bases of the junction unmatched. Only in-frame clones appear in the TCRdb table, and some are missing; sequencing was by immunoSEQ multiplex PCR. The sample shows around 95,000 clones, around 93% of them seen only once. The rearrangement links TRBV9 to TRBJ1-2; TRBD1 matches 9 bases. The specimen comprised peripheral blood, sampled after pregnancy. This sequence originates from a female donor with multiple sclerosis, enrolled in a pregnancy study. The CDR3 reads CASSVEGTGTFYGYTF. The CDR3 nucleotides are TGTGCCAGCAGCGTAGAGGGGACAGGGACGTTCTATGGCTACACCTTC. The whole variable domain, remainder taken from reference TRBV9 and TRBJ1-2, is DSGVTQTPKHLITATGQRVTLRCSPRSGDLSVYWYQQSLDQGLQFLIQYYNGEERAKGNILERFSAQQFPDLHSELNLSSLELGDSALYFCASSVEGTGTFYGYTFGSGTRLTVV.